The T cell receptor beta chain described here comes from a study of blood T cell repertoires in COVID-19. Study summary: PBMCs, B-cell-depleted T cells, or T cells provided the cDNA or gDNA that made up the material.

Produced via immunoSEQ multiplex PCR; TCRdb's table is partial and in-frame only. The sample has a few hundred thousand clones, 85% to 90% seen once. Cohorts were based on clinical histories the participants reported. A case of COVID-19 had been met by exposed participants within 2 weeks before study entry. The CDR3 is 15 amino acids. CDR1 is LNHDA and CDR2 is SQIVND in the germline V gene (reference sequence). V lost 5 bases, J lost 2 bases, and 15 bases lay in between. The receptor comes from a man aged 25-45 years who had been exposed to COVID-19. The chain has TRBV19 and TRBJ1-2, with a possible D match to TRBD1 (6 bases). Material for sequencing was PBMCs or T cells enriched from blood (not recorded which). CDR3 DNA sequence: TGTGCCAGTAGTTTAGGTCGGACAGACAACTATGGCTACACCTTC. It specifies CASSLGRTDNYGYTF.